This entry describes one TCR beta chain. There is no known antigen for this receptor. Per-nucleotide qualities are absent, and no much larger clonotype sits a single base away. These data come from a study of blood T cell repertoires in COVID-19 (dated by TCRdb to the early 2020s). Broadly, across the study: Collaborator samples came from the United States, Italy and Spain and covered acute and convalescent phases of COVID-19. The prospective study material was composed of cDNA or gDNA derived from T cells, B-cell-depleted T cells, or PBMCs. Subjects who had been exposed to COVID-19, were actively infected with it, or had recovered from it provided the deeply sampled blood TCRbeta repertoires that made up the dataset. The repertoires were made available in a free public database intended to serve as a resource for research on the immune response to SARS-CoV-2. Samples were obtained from the ongoing ImmuneRACE study (first 160 participants) and from 1,254 subjects provided by 6 global collaborators. A de-identified subject ID, COVID-19 status, age in years and sex were almost always included in the sample metadata. Where available, HLA class I and class II types were obtained from metadata supplied by the sample provider rather than from assay-based typing.

TCRbeta CDR3 regions were amplified from genomic DNA by means of the immunoSEQ Assay, a bias-controlled multiplex PCR. Processing in the source paper ran as follows. The number of nucleated cells in each sample was estimated by amplification of reference gene primers within the assay. Sequence reads were collapsed and filtered to measure the absolute abundance of every unique TCRbeta CDR3 rearrangement. Productive Simpson clonality was computed per sample as the square root of Simpson's diversity index over productive rearrangements. Not all clones reach the TCRdb copy of this immuneACCESS table, which keeps in-frame sequences only. Checked studies attribute under half of the gap to unresolved V genes and leave the rest unexplained. For V, J and clone size, that table is used; D and trimming come from the DNA. The sample table contains fewer than 80,000 clones; only one count was recorded for 90% of them. The ten largest clonotypes hold approximately 5.3% of the sample.

The cysteine opens and the phenylalanine closes a CDR3 of 19 amino acids. The DNA shown is the 57-base CDR3, in frame from base 1. Unmatched junction bases come to 13, with V trimmed by 2 bases and J by 3 bases. CDR1 and CDR2, looked up from the germline V gene, are SGHRS and YFSETQ. The collaborating institutions used their own protocols to collect whole blood in K2EDTA tubes. Collaborator samples were shipped for TCRbeta analysis as frozen whole blood, isolated PBMCs, or DNA extracted from either sample type. Overall study outcomes, separate from this receptor: Clinical and demographic metadata were provided uncurated, with the amount varying by source and participant.

The sample was peripheral blood. The source is a man in his forties or fifties with acute or convalescent COVID-19. The chain joins TRBV5-1 to TRBJ2-1; TRBD2 aligns with 11 central bases. Here the CDR3 is given as CASSLRGLAVSYIYNEQFF. The nucleotide sequence is TGCGCCAGCAGCTTAAGGGGACTAGCGGTAAGCTACATCTACAATGAGCAGTTCTTC.